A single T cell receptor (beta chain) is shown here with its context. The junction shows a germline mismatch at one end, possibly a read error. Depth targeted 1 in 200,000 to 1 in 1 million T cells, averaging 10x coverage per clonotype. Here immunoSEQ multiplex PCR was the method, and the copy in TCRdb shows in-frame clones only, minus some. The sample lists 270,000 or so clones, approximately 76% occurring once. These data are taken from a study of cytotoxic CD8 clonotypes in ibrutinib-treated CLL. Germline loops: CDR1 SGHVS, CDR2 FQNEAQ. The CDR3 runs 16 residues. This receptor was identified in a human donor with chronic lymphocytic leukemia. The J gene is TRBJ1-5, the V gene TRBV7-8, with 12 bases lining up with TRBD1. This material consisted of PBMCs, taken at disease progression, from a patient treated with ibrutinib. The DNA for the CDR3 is TGTGCCAGCAGATATGGGGGGACAGGGGGCAACCAGCCCCAGCATTTT. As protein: CASRYGGTGGNQPQHF.